This T cell receptor beta chain was recorded in a study of control samples from healthy donors and cancer patients. TCRdb's copy holds only in-frame clones and misses some; the assay was immunoSEQ multiplex PCR. This sample has approximately 150,000 clones; approximately 94% occur once, and the top ten carry under 15%. The CDR3 covers 15 residues. The V gene lost 0 bases and the J gene lost 7 bases, with 15 bases spanning the gap. CDR1 is MNHEY and CDR2 is SMNVEV in the germline V gene (reference sequence). This clonotype was sampled from a man aged 40-49 years in good health. Sequencing input: blood. The V and J genes are TRBV27 and TRBJ2-5, with D tentatively TRBD1 (5 bases). CDR3 in amino acids: CASSLSRQGPGTQYF. The CDR3 DNA reads as TGTGCCAGCAGTTTATCCCGCCAGGGTCCAGGGACCCAGTACTTC.